This T cell receptor beta chain was obtained from a study of T cell responses to AZD1222 COVID-19 vaccine. The study, taken as a whole, reports: Every sample of the repertoires postdated the peak T cell response.

Germline trimming cut 7 bases from V and 4 bases from J; bases unmatched to any gene: 8. The CDR3 extends over 15 amino acids. Germline CDR1 is MNHEY and CDR2 is SVGAGI. Comments on this clone: What it recognizes is unknown.

The table came from immunoSEQ multiplex PCR; TCRdb's copy has only in-frame clones and leaves some out. This sample has some 160,000 clones, with 85% to 95% found just once. The chain employs TRBV6-5 and TRBJ2-2, with TRBD2 matching over 8 bases. The specimen was peripheral blood, collected on day 0 of AZD1222 vaccination. The receptor comes from an adult in good health. The CDR3, as DNA: TGTGCCAGCAAAAACGGGGGGGCCGTCACCGGGGAGCTGTTTTTT. This codes for CASKNGGAVTGELFF.